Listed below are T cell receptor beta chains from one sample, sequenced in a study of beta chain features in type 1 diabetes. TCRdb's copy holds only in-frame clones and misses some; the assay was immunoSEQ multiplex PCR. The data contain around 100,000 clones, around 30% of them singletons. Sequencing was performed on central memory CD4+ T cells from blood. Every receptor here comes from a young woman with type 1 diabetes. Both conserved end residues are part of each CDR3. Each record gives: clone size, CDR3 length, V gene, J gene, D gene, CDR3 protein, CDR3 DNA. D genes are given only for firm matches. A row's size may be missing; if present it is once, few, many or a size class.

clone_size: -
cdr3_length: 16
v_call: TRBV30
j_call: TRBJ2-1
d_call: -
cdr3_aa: CAYHLTLTDRYNEQFF
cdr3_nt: TGTGCCTACCATCTCACACTAACCGATCGGTACAATGAGCAGTTCTTC

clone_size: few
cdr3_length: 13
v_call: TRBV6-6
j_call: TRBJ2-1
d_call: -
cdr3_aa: CASSRAANNEQFF
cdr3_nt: TGTGCCAGCAGTCGAGCGGCCAATAATGAGCAGTTCTTC

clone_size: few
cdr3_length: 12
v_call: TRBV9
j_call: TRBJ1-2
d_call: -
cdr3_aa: CASSVDSYGYTF
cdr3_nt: TGTGCCAGCAGCGTGGACAGCTATGGCTACACCTTC

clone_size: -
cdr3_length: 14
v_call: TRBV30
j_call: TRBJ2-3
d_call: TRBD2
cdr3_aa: CAWSDRLAADTQYF
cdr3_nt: TGTGCCTGGAGTGACCGACTAGCCGCAGATACGCAGTATTTT

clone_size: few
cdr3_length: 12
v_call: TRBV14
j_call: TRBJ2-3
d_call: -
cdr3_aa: CASSLLADTQYF
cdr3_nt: TGTGCCAGCAGCCTCCTTGCAGATACGCAGTATTTT

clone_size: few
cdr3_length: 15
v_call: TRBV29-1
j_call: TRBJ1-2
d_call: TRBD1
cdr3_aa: CSVDRTGEGNYGYTF
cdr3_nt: TGCAGCGTTGATCGGACAGGGGAGGGAAACTATGGCTACACCTTC

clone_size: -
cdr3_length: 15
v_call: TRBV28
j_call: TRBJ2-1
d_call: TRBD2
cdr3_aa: CASTSSGRAYNEQFF
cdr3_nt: TGTGCCAGCACTAGCAGCGGGAGGGCCTACAATGAGCAGTTCTTC

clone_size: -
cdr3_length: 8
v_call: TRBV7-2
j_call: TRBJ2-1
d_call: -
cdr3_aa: CASSLQFF
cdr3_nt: TGTGCCAGCAGCCTCCAGTTCTTC

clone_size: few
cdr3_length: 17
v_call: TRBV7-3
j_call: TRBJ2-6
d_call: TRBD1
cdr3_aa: CASSPRDRKLGANVLTF
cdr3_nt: TGTGCCAGCAGCCCCCGGGACAGGAAATTGGGGGCCAACGTCCTGACTTTC

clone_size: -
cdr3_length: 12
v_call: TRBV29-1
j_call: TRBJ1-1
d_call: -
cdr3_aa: CSVEGMNTEAFF
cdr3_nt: TGCAGCGTTGAAGGTATGAACACTGAAGCTTTCTTT

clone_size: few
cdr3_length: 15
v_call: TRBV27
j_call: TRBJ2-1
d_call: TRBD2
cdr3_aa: CASSLNGGGAGEQFF
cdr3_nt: TGTGCCAGCAGTTTAAATGGCGGGGGGGCTGGTGAGCAGTTCTTC

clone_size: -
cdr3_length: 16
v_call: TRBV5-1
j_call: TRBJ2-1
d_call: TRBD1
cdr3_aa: CASSAGSGTGANEQFF
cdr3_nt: TGCGCCAGCAGCGCCGGTTCCGGGACAGGGGCGAATGAGCAGTTCTTC

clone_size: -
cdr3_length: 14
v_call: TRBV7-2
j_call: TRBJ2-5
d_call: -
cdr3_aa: CASSLAGRSETQYF
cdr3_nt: TGTGCCAGCAGCTTAGCGGGCAGGTCAGAGACCCAGTACTTC

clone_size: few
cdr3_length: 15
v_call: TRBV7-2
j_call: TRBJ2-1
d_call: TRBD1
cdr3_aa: CASSLVGQGGNEQFF
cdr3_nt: TGTGCCAGCAGCTTAGTAGGACAGGGAGGCAATGAGCAGTTCTTC

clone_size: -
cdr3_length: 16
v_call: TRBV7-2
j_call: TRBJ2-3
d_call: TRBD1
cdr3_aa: CASSSGTGFNTDTQYF
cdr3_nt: TGTGCCAGCAGCTCTGGGACAGGGTTCAACACAGATACGCAGTATTTT

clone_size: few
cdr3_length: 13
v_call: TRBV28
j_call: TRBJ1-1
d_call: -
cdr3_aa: CASSLIMNTEAFF
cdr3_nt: TGTGCCAGCAGTTTAATCATGAACACTGAAGCTTTCTTT

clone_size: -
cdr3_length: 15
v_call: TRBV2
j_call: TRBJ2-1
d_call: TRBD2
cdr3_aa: CASSEDPSGRNEQFF
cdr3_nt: TGTGCCAGCAGTGAAGATCCTAGCGGGAGAAATGAGCAGTTCTTC

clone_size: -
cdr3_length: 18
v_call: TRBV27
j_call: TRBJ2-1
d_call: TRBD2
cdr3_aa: CASSSFSGSQGGYNEQFF
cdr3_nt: TGTGCCAGCAGTTCGTTCAGCGGGAGTCAAGGGGGATACAATGAGCAGTTCTTC

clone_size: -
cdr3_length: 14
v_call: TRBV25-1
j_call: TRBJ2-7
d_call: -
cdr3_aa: CASSTGIMGYEQYF
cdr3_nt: TGTGCCAGCAGTACCGGGATAATGGGCTACGAGCAGTACTTC

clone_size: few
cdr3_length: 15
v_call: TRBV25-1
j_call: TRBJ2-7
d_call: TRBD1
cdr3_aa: CASSEWGQGSREQYF
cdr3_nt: TGTGCCAGCAGTGAATGGGGACAGGGATCTAGGGAGCAGTACTTC

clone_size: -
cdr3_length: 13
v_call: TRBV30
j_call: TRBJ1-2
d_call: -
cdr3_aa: CAWSVNTNYGYTF
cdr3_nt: TGTGCCTGGAGTGTTAACACCAACTATGGCTACACCTTC

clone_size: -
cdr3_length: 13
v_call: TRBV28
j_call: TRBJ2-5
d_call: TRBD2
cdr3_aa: CASEREGQKTQYF
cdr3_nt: TGTGCCAGCGAGCGGGAGGGCCAAAAGACCCAGTACTTC

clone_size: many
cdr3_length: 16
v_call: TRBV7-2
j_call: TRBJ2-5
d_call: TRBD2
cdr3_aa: CASSLAGAGRQETQYF
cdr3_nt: TGTGCCAGCAGCTTAGCCGGAGCGGGAAGGCAAGAGACCCAGTACTTC

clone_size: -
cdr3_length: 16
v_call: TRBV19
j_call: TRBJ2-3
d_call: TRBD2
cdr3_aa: CASSIGGRAGTDTQYF
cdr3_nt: TGTGCCAGTAGTATAGGCGGGAGGGCCGGGACAGATACGCAGTATTTT

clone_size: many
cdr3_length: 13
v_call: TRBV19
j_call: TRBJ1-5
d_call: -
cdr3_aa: CASSDRYNQPQHF
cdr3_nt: TGTGCCAGTAGTGACAGATACAATCAGCCCCAGCATTTT

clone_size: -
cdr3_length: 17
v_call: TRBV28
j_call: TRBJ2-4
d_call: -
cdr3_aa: CASSLRSGGLAKNIQYF
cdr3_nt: TGTGCCAGCAGTTTAAGGTCAGGGGGACTAGCCAAAAACATTCAGTACTTC

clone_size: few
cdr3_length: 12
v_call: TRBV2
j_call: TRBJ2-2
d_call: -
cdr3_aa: CASTMNTGELFF
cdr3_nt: TGTGCCAGCACCATGAACACCGGGGAGCTGTTTTTT

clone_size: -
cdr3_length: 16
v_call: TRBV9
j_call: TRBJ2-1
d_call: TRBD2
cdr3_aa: CASSSTGLAAYNEQFF
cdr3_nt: TGTGCCAGCAGTTCGACCGGACTAGCGGCCTACAATGAGCAGTTCTTC

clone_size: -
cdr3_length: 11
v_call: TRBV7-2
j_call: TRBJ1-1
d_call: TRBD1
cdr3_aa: CASSLQGAAFF
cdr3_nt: TGTGCCAGCAGCTTACAGGGGGCGGCTTTCTTT

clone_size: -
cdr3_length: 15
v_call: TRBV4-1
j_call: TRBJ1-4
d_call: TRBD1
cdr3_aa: CASSRPGQGDEKLFF
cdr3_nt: TGCGCCAGCAGCCGACCGGGACAGGGGGATGAAAAACTGTTTTTT

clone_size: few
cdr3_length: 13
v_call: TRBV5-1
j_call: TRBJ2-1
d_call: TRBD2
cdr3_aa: CASGRGTSNEQFF
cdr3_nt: TGCGCCAGCGGAAGGGGGACTAGCAATGAGCAGTTCTTC

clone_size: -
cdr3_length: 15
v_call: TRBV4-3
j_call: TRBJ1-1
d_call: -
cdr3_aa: CASSQDGAPNTEAFF
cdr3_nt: TGCGCCAGCAGCCAAGATGGGGCACCGAACACTGAAGCTTTCTTT

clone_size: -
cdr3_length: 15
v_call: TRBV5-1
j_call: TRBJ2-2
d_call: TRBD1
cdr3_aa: CASSLQGSGTGELFF
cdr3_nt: TGCGCCAGCAGCTTACAGGGGTCCGGCACCGGGGAGCTGTTTTTT

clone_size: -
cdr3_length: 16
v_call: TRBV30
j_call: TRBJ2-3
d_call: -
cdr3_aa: CAWGVGGGSGTDTQYF
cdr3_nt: TGTGCCTGGGGGGTAGGAGGAGGGAGTGGCACAGATACGCAGTATTTT

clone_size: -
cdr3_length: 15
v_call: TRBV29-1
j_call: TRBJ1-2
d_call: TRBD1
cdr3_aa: CSVDRGQGRWDGYTF
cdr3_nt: TGCAGCGTTGACAGGGGACAGGGGCGGTGGGATGGCTACACCTTC

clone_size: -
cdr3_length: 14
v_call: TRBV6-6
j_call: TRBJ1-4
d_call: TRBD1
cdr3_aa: CASREQGGNEKLFF
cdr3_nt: TGTGCCAGCAGGGAACAGGGGGGAAATGAAAAACTGTTTTTT

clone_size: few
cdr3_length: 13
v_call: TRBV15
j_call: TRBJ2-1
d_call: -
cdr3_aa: CATSREGLNEQFF
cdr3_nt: TGTGCCACCAGCAGGGAGGGGTTAAATGAGCAGTTCTTC

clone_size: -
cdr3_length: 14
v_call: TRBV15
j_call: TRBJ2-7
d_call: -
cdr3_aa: CATRSGWETYEQYF
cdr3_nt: TGTGCCACCAGATCGGGCTGGGAGACCTACGAGCAGTACTTC

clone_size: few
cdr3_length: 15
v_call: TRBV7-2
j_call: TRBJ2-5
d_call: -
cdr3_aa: CASSLGAGLWETQYF
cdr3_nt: TGTGCCAGCAGCTTAGGCGCGGGACTCTGGGAGACCCAGTACTTC

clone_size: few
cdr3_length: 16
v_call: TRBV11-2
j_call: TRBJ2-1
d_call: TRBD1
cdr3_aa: CASSPHRDRVNNEQFF
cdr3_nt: TGTGCCAGCAGCCCCCACCGGGACAGGGTCAACAATGAGCAGTTCTTC